This T cell receptor beta chain was identified in a study of T cells expressing NK-cell markers. TCRdb re-called the 5' RACE reads; every CDR3 protein appears as one record, without DNA. The sample includes 200,000 to 300,000 distinct CDR3 sequences. The germline gives CDR1 SGHVS, CDR2 FNYEAQ. This CDR3 contains 16 residues. Sequencing was performed on blood T cells: a sorted CD56 or NKG2C T cell subset, CD4+ or CD8+ T cells, or bulk PBMC T cells (not recorded which). J is TRBJ2-3 and V is TRBV7-6; TCRdb's D call, TRBD1, is unchecked because there is no DNA. This TCR came from a man aged 18 to 30 in good health. The CDR3 loop is CASSLAYRGRTDTQYF.